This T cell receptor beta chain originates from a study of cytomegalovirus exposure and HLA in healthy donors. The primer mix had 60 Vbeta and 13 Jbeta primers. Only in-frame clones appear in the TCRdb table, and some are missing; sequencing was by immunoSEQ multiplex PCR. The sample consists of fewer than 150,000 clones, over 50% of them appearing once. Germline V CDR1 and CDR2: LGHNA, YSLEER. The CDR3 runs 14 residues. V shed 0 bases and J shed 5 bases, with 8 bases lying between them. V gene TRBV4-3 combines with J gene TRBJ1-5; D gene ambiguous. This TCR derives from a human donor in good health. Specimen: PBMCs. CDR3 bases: TGCGCCAGCAGCCAAGATGGCGGGGATCAGCCCCAGCATTTT. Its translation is CASSQDGGDQPQHF.